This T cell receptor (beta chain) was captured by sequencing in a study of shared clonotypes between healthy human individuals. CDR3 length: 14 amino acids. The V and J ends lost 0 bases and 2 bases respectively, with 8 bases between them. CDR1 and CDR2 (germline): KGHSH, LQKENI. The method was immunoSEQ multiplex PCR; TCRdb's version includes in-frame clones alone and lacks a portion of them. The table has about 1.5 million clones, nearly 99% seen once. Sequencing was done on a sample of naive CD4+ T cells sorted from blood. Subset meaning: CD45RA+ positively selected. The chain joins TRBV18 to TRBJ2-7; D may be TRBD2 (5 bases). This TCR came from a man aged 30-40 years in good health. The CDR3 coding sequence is TGTGCCAGCTCACCACCGGGAGCCCCCTACGAGCAGTACTTC. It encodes CASSPPGAPYEQYF.